This TCR beta chain was sequenced in a study of regulatory T cells in long-lasting Graves disease. Documented time point: newly diagnosed GD, antithyroid drugs for less than 3 months. Extracted PBMC RNA gave rise to the TCR library. The CDR3 extends over 17 amino acids. From germline, CDR1 is LGHDT and CDR2 YNNKEL (reference sequence). Whole-study findings and limits: Persistent patients shared more public clonotypes (about 3,000) than newly diagnosed patients (around 910).

With iRepertoire HTBI primers and Arm-PCR of CDR3 regions, TCR beta libraries were built. A single record per CDR3 protein comes from TCRdb applying MiXCR to the multiplex PCR reads. This table holds more than 300,000 distinct CDR3 sequences, 16% found once. Remarks on this clonotype: Its specificity is unknown. The junction departs from germline at one end; a sequencing error may be responsible.

The data also belong to a second study, concerning T cells in Graves' hyperthyroidism and ophthalmopathy. This second study notes: The study defined stable Graves' hyperthyroidism as no ophthalmopathy progression within 18 months.

V is TRBV3-1 and J is TRBJ1-3; tentatively, D is TRBD1 (5 bases). This TCR derives from a woman between 18 and 30 years old with Graves disease. The source material was peripheral blood mononuclear cells (PBMCs), sampled at new diagnosis, from a patient treated with antithyroid drugs. The CDR3 is CAGSQEGARRIGNTIYF. CDR3 in DNA: TGTGCCGGCAGCCAAGAAGGGGCGAGGCGAATCGGAAACACCATATATTTT. The full variable domain, in which reference TRBV3-1 and TRBJ1-3 provide the parts outside the CDR3, is DTAVSQTPKYLVTQMGNDKSIKCEQNLGHDTMYWYKQDSKKFLKIMFSYNNKELIINETVPNRFSPKSPDKAHLNLHINSLELGDSAVYFCAGSQEGARRIGNTIYFGEGSWLTVV.